These T cell receptor beta chains were read from a single sample in a study of patients and donors after allogeneic stem cell transplantation. TCRdb recomputed calls from the RT-PCR reads with MiXCR, one row per CDR3 protein. This table holds 190,000 or so distinct CDR3 sequences, around two fifths found once. Specimen: blood, either unsorted or a sorted T cell fraction (not recorded which). Source of these receptors: a human donor who was either an allogeneic HSCT recipient or a stem cell or donor lymphocyte infusion donor (not recorded which). It is not recorded whose cells these are; they may come from a transplant donor. Both conserved end residues are part of each CDR3. The order of the fields is J gene, V gene, clone size, D gene, CDR3 protein, CDR3 DNA. The D gene is left open where the match is weak. Some rows have no size entry. The others give once, few or many, or a class for an expanded clone.

j_gene: TRBJ2-1; v_gene: TRBV13; abundance: few; d_gene: .; CDR3aa: CASSSPRNSYNEQFF; CDR3nt: TGTGCCAGCAGCTCCCCACGAAATTCCTACAATGAGCAGTTCTTC
j_gene: TRBJ2-3; v_gene: TRBV7-3; abundance: .; d_gene: .; CDR3aa: CASSLTPGTDTQYF; CDR3nt: TGTGCCAGCAGCTTAACGCCAGGGACAGATACGCAGTATTTT
j_gene: TRBJ1-2; v_gene: TRBV24-1; abundance: few; d_gene: TRBD1; CDR3aa: CATSPPGQGGYTF; CDR3nt: TGTGCCACCAGCCCACCGGGACAGGGCGGCTACACCTTC
j_gene: TRBJ2-7; v_gene: TRBV20-1; abundance: .; d_gene: TRBD2; CDR3aa: CSARDGTSGYEQYF; CDR3nt: TGCAGTGCTAGAGATGGGACTAGCGGGTACGAGCAGTACTTC
j_gene: TRBJ1-2; v_gene: TRBV5-1; abundance: .; d_gene: .; CDR3aa: CASSMDRADYTF; CDR3nt: TGCGCCAGCAGCATGGACCGGGCTGACTACACCTTC
j_gene: TRBJ2-1; v_gene: TRBV4-3; abundance: few; d_gene: .; CDR3aa: CASSQAGTWYNEQFF; CDR3nt: TGCGCCAGCAGCCAAGCAGGGACGTGGTACAATGAGCAGTTCTTC
j_gene: TRBJ2-7; v_gene: TRBV20-1; abundance: .; d_gene: TRBD1; CDR3aa: CSADAPGQPFSEQYF; CDR3nt: TGCAGTGCCGATGCCCCGGGACAGCCCTTTAGCGAGCAGTACTTC
j_gene: TRBJ2-1; v_gene: TRBV7-2; abundance: .; d_gene: .; CDR3aa: CASSLDGVVYNEQFF; CDR3nt: TGTGCCAGCAGCTTAGACGGGGTGGTCTACAATGAGCAGTTCTTC
j_gene: TRBJ2-7; v_gene: TRBV6-6; abundance: few; d_gene: .; CDR3aa: CASSSGWRVDYEQYF; CDR3nt: TGTGCCAGCAGTTCGGGGTGGCGGGTCGACTACGAGCAGTACTTC
j_gene: TRBJ2-1; v_gene: TRBV6-1; abundance: few; d_gene: TRBD2; CDR3aa: CASSDGRLAGLYNEQFF; CDR3nt: TGTGCCAGCAGTGACGGAAGACTAGCGGGCTTATACAATGAGCAGTTCTTC
j_gene: TRBJ2-7; v_gene: TRBV6-2/TRBV6-3; abundance: .; d_gene: .; CDR3aa: CASSYSKLAGGEQYF; CDR3nt: TGTGCCAGCAGTTACTCGAAACTAGCCGGCGGCGAGCAGTACTTC
j_gene: TRBJ2-2; v_gene: TRBV25-1; abundance: .; d_gene: .; CDR3aa: CASPSPVGELFF; CDR3nt: TGTGCCAGCCCCTCCCCGGTTGGGGAGCTGTTTTTT
j_gene: TRBJ2-1; v_gene: TRBV24-1; abundance: .; d_gene: .; CDR3aa: CATSTRDLYNEQFF; CDR3nt: TGTGCCACCAGTACAAGGGACCTCTACAATGAGCAGTTCTTC
j_gene: TRBJ2-1; v_gene: TRBV12-3/TRBV12-4; abundance: .; d_gene: TRBD2; CDR3aa: CASSWGLAGGYNEQFF; CDR3nt: TGTGCCAGCAGTTGGGGACTAGCGGGAGGGTACAATGAGCAGTTCTTC
j_gene: TRBJ1-6; v_gene: TRBV5-1; abundance: .; d_gene: .; CDR3aa: CASSLAGSSYNSPLHF; CDR3nt: TGCGCCAGCAGCTTGGCCGGAAGCTCCTATAATTCACCCCTCCACTTT